These 2 T cell receptor beta chains were sequenced from one sample in a study of cytomegalovirus exposure and HLA in healthy donors. It was with 60 Vbeta and 13 Jbeta primers that the PCR ran. The repertoire was sequenced with immunoSEQ multiplex PCR; TCRdb's copy has only in-frame clones and lacks some. The sample carries over 130,000 clones, roughly 66% recorded once. The specimen was PBMCs. Source of these receptors: a woman aged 60 to 75 in good health and CMV-seronegative.

The chain recombines TRBV15 with TRBJ1-2, with 11 bases lining up with TRBD1. This CDR3 spans 14 amino acids. Germline V gene lookup returns CDR1 LNHNV and CDR2 YYDKDF (reference sequence). Trimming took 3 bases from V and 4 from J; bases not matched to a gene: 1. CDR3 amino acids: CATSRGTGGYGYTF. The CDR3 DNA reads as TGTGCCACCAGCAGGGGGACAGGGGGCTATGGCTACACCTTC.

This clone has just one count. The CDR3 sequence: CASSARSGTASSGANVLTF. The DNA of the CDR3 is TGTGCCAGTAGTGCAAGGTCCGGGACAGCCTCCTCTGGGGCCAACGTCCTGACTTTC. This chain links TRBV19 with TRBJ2-6; 7 nucleotides match TRBD1. V lost 5 bases and J lost 0; bases outside the gene matches: 13. Germline loops: CDR1 LNHDA, CDR2 SQIVND (reference sequence). The CDR3 is made up of 19 amino acids.